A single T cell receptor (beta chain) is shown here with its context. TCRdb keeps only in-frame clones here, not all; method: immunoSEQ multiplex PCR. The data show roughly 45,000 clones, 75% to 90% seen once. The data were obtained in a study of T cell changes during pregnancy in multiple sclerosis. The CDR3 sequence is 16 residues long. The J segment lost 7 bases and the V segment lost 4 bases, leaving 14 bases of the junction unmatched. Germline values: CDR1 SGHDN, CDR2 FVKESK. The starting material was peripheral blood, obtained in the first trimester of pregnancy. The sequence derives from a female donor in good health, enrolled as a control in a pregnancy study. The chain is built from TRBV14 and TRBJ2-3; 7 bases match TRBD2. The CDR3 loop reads CASSRGEGLGRNTQYF. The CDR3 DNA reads TGTGCCAGCAGCCGAGGGGAAGGACTAGGGAGGAATACGCAGTATTTT. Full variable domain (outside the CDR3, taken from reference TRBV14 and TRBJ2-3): EAGVTQFPSHSVIEKGQTVTLRCDPISGHDNLYWYRRVMGKEIKFLLHFVKESKQDESGMPNNRFLAERTGGTYSTLKVQPAELEDSGVYFCASSRGEGLGRNTQYFGPGTRLTVL.